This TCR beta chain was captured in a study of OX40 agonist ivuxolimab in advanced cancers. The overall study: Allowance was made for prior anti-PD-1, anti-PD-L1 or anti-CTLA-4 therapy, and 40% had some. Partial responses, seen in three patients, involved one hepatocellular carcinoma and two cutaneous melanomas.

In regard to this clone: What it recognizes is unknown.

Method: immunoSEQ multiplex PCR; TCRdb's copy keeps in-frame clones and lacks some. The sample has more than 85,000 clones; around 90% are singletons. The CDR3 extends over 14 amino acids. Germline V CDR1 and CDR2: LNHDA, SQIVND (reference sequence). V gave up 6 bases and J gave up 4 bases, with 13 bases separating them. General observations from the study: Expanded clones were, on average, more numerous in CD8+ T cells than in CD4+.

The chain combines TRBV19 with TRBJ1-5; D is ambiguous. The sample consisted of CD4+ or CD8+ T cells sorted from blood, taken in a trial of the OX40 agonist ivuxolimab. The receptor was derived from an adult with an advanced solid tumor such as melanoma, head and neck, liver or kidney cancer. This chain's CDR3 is CASRGTMLNQPQHF. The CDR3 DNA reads TGTGCCAGTAGGGGCACGATGCTGAATCAGCCCCAGCATTTT.